This T cell receptor (beta chain) derives from a study of PD-1 blockade in classical Hodgkin lymphoma. Documented time point: cycle 4 day 1 (C4D1), after 6 weeks of nivolumab. Each patient relapsed following autologous stem cell transplantation, and prior brentuximab vedotin exposure differed. Study-wide results and caveats: Before treatment, complete responders showed about the same diversity as newly diagnosed patients.

For this clone: The target antigen is unknown.

Germline CDR1 reads MNHNS; CDR2 reads SASEGT. CDR3 length: 16 amino acids. V was trimmed by 2 bases and J by 3 bases, leaving 14 bases between them. Sequencing used immunoSEQ multiplex PCR; TCRdb keeps in-frame clones, though not all of them. The repertoire holds roughly 36,000 clones, just over 75% seen once, with 9.8% in the top ten. This sequence originates from a human donor with classical Hodgkin lymphoma. The V and J genes are TRBV6-1 and TRBJ1-5; D gene uncertain. The sample was peripheral blood mononuclear cells (PBMCs), taken before the fourth cycle of nivolumab. The CDR3 loop is CASSEYPTTFNQPQHF. CDR3 DNA: TGTGCCAGCAGTGAATACCCGACTACCTTCAATCAGCCCCAGCATTTT.